This entry features one T cell receptor (beta chain) sequence. Its specificity is unknown. The source of the sample is a study of cytomegalovirus exposure and HLA in healthy donors. Whole-study results and caveats: The authors confirmed in vitro that a few CMV-associated chains were specific for CMV antigens.

The CDR3 has 11 amino acids. CDR1 and CDR2 (germline): GTSNPN, SVGIG (reference sequence). The V segment lost 4 bases and the J segment 11 bases; nucleotides outside the gene matches: 7. Researchers ran the PCR with 60 Vbeta and 13 Jbeta primers. The assay was immunoSEQ multiplex PCR, and TCRdb's table has in-frame clones only and misses some. The profile covers 150,000 to 200,000 clones, with 65% to 80% appearing a single time and 2% to 2.5% taken by the ten largest. What was sequenced was PBMCs. The TCR comes from a female donor in good health and CMV-seronegative. The rearrangement links TRBV30 to TRBJ1-2, with 7 bases identical to TRBD1. CDR3: CAWTSGGIYTF. CDR3 in DNA: TGTGCCTGGACCTCAGGGGGAATATACACCTTC.